The 21 T cell receptor beta chains listed next were all sequenced from one sample in a study of Graves' ophthalmopathy and Graves' hyperthyroidism. The authors amplified TCR beta CDR3 regions from RNA transcripts. HTBI primers served in a first-round RT-PCR, which a second-round multiplex PCR followed. TCRdb analysed the multiplex PCR reads with MiXCR anew, one entry per CDR3 protein. The repertoire consists of about 480,000 distinct CDR3 sequences, with roughly an eighth occurring once and the leading ten covering more than 8.5%. Sequenced sample: blood. The source of these receptors is a woman in her 30s with Graves' ophthalmopathy.

Only a few counts were recorded for this clonotype. CDR3 protein: CSVEDGYRGKNIQYF. The CDR3 DNA is TGCAGCGTTGAAGATGGTTACAGGGGCAAAAACATTCAGTACTTC. The rearrangement uses TRBV29-1 and TRBJ2-4; 7 bases line up with TRBD1. The germline gives CDR1 SQVTM, CDR2 ANQGSEA. The CDR3 loop spans 15 amino acids. V was pared by 0 bases and J by 3 bases, with 5 bases of the junction left unmatched.

This clonotype was counted many times. V and J are TRBV7-3 and TRBJ2-5; D is unclear. The germline CDR1 and CDR2 sequences are SGHTA and FQGTGA. Trimming removed 5 bases at V and 2 bases at J, with 12 bases between. The CDR3 length is 14 residues. Written as DNA, the CDR3 is TGTGCCAGCAGCCTACGGCCACAACAAGAGACCCAGTACTTC. Translating gives CASSLRPQQETQYF.

This clonotype was seen many times. The rearrangement joins TRBV4-2 to TRBJ1-2; D is unclear. V lost 0 bases and J 3 bases, leaving 8 bases between the germline ends. The germline V gene has CDR1 LGHNA and CDR2 YNFKEQ. The CDR3 runs 14 residues. The CDR3 here is CASSQDQRYYGYTF. CDR3 coding DNA: TGTGCCAGCAGCCAAGATCAGAGATACTATGGCTACACCTTC.

The chain uses TRBV13 and TRBJ2-2; TRBD2 matches at 8 bases. Unmatched junction bases numbered 4, after V lost 1 base and J lost 3 bases. From germline, CDR1 is PRHDT and CDR2 FYEKMQ (reference sequence). CDR3 size: 16 residues. The CDR3 loop reads CASSLAGGRDTGELFF. CDR3 nucleotides: TGTGCCAGCAGCTTAGCGGGAGGGCGTGACACCGGGGAGCTGTTTTTT. Variable domain in full (rest from reference TRBV13 and TRBJ2-2): AAGVIQSPRHLIKEKRETATLKCYPIPRHDTVYWYQQGPGQDPQFLISFYEKMQSDKGSIPDRFSAQQFSDYHSELNMSSLELGDSALYFCASSLAGGRDTGELFFGEGSRLTVL.

This clonotype was detected only a few times. The gene calls are TRBV28 and TRBJ2-5, with D unresolved. Germline V gives CDR1 MDHEN, CDR2 SYDVKM. This CDR3 is built from 13 residues. Trimming stripped 5 bases from V and 4 bases from J, with 11 bases between. The chain's CDR3 is CASSRTGSETQYF. CDR3 in DNA: TGTGCCAGCAGTCGGACCGGGTCAGAGACCCAGTACTTC.

Many counts were recorded for this clonotype. The chain joins TRBV15 to TRBJ2-7; D gene uncertain. Germline lookup yields CDR1 LNHNV and CDR2 YYDKDF (reference sequence). The CDR3 has 16 residues. V was cut by 4 bases and J by 3 bases, with 19 bases left in between. CDR3 sequence reads: CATSNSAGSQLYEQYF. The CDR3 DNA reads TGTGCCACCAGCAATTCGGCTGGAAGTCAGCTCTACGAGCAGTACTTC.

This clonotype occurred many times. The chain uses TRBV27 and TRBJ2-5, with TRBD2 matching over 7 bases. The CDR3 covers 12 residues. CDR1 MNHEY and CDR2 SMNVEV come from the germline V gene (reference sequence). Unmatched junction bases numbered 4, after V lost 8 bases and J lost 4 bases. CDR3 DNA sequence: TGTGCCAGCTCGGGCGGGGGAGAGACCCAGTACTTC. Its translation is CASSGGGETQYF.

This clonotype has a count of ten or more. The chain is built from TRBV6-5 and TRBJ1-1; no clear D. V lost 6 bases, J lost 4 bases, and 9 bases lay in between. The germline V gene has CDR1 MNHEY and CDR2 SVGAGI. There are 12 residues in the CDR3. In nucleotides, the CDR3 is TGTGCCAGCAGAACCAGGAGCACTGAAGCTTTCTTT. This sequence encodes CASRTRSTEAFF.

This clonotype was recorded many times. The chain recombines TRBV28 with TRBJ1-5; D might be TRBD1 (5 bases). CDR1 is MDHEN, CDR2 SYDVKM, per germline. The CDR3 contains 16 residues. The ends were cut back, 3 bases at V and 0 bases at J, with 12 bases in the middle. Written as DNA, the CDR3 is TGTGCCAGCAGTTTCTTGGCAGGGTATAGCAATCAGCCCCAGCATTTT. Protein product: CASSFLAGYSNQPQHF. The whole variable domain, filled in from reference TRBV28 and TRBJ1-5, reads DVKVTQSSRYLVKRTGEKVFLECVQDMDHENMFWYRQDPGLGLRLIYFSYDVKMKEKGDIPEGYSVSREKKERFSLILESASTNQTSMYLCASSFLAGYSNQPQHFGDGTRLSIL.

This clonotype was detected many times. The V call is TRBV12-3 or TRBV12-4, the J call TRBJ1-1; D gene ambiguous. The germline V and J ends were trimmed by 1 base and 0 bases, with 6 bases remaining between them. The length of the CDR3 is 14 residues. In DNA, the CDR3 is TGTGCCAGCAGTTTAGGCCCCGTGAACACTGAAGCTTTCTTT. Its translation: CASSLGPVNTEAFF.

V is TRBV18 and J is TRBJ1-2, with D tentatively TRBD1 (5 bases). The CDR3 has 15 amino acids. Germline CDR1 is KGHSH and CDR2 is LQKENI. With 3 bases removed from V and 4 bases from J, the gap between germline ends came to 15 bases. CDR3 sequence reads: CASSPDTNKVYGYTF. The CDR3 coding sequence is TGTGCCAGCTCACCGGACACGAACAAAGTCTATGGCTACACCTTC.

This clonotype was counted many times. The V and J genes are TRBV4-1 and TRBJ2-7; D is tentatively TRBD1 or TRBD2 (5 bases each). Trimming stripped 2 bases from V and 3 bases from J, with 14 bases between. The CDR3 consists of 15 residues. Germline loops: CDR1 MGHRA, CDR2 YSYEKL. The CDR3 sequence is CASSQPRDGNYEQYF. The DNA for the CDR3 is TGCGCCAGCAGCCAACCCCGGGACGGAAACTACGAGCAGTACTTC.

This clonotype was observed at least ten times. This chain links TRBV6-1 with TRBJ2-7; tentatively, D is TRBD1 (6 bases). Trimming took 9 bases from V and 3 from J, leaving 12 bases between them. Germline V lookup: CDR1 MNHNS, CDR2 SASEGT. The CDR3 has 12 amino acids. The CDR3 sequence is CASSWTDYEQYF. The DNA for the CDR3 is TGTGCCAGTTCTTGGACAGACTACGAGCAGTACTTC.

With regard to this clonotype: This may arise from a read error, as a much more abundant clone is one base away. The V call is TRBV6-1, the J call TRBJ1-5; perhaps TRBD1 as D (5 bases). The CDR3 runs to 14 residues. Germline CDR1 and CDR2: MNHNS and SASEGT. The CDR3 DNA reads TGTGCCAGCAGCTCCGACAGTAGCATTCAGCCCCAGCATTTT. It encodes CASSSDSSIQPQHF.

This clonotype was counted ten times or more. The rearrangement joins TRBV11-3 to TRBJ2-7, with D possibly matching TRBD2 (5 bases). V was cut by 5 bases and J by 1 base, with 12 bases left in between. Germline V gene lookup returns CDR1 SGHNT and CDR2 YENEEA. This CDR3 has 14 amino acids. CDR3 DNA: TGTGCCAGCAGCATCACTAGTGGATCCTACGAGCAGTACTTC. It codes for CASSITSGSYEQYF.

Many counts were recorded for this clonotype. This chain connects TRBV6-5 to TRBJ1-2; D ambiguous. V shed 4 bases and J shed 2 bases, with 8 bases lying between them. This CDR3 spans 13 amino acids. CDR1 is MNHEY and CDR2 is SVGAGI in the germline V gene. The CDR3 nucleotides are TGTGCCAGCAGTTCCCCCGGGAACTATGGCTACACCTTC. Its translation: CASSSPGNYGYTF.

This clonotype has ten or more counts. The genes are TRBV7-2 and TRBJ2-2; no clear D. With 4 bases removed from V and 3 bases from J, the gap between germline ends came to 3 bases. Germline V gives CDR1 SGHTA, CDR2 FQGNSA. The CDR3 extends over 12 amino acids. Here the CDR3 DNA reads TGTGCCAGCAGCTACGACACCGGGGAGCTGTTTTTT. Protein sequence: CASSYDTGELFF.

The chain has TRBV29-1 and TRBJ2-7; 12 positions agree with TRBD2. J gave up 7 bases and V 5 bases, and 12 bases lay outside the gene matches. The CDR3 consists of 15 residues. Per germline, CDR1 SQVTM and CDR2 ANQGSEA. CDR3 in amino acids: CSVPTSGRYPLEQYF. CDR3 nucleotides: TGCAGCGTTCCGACTAGCGGGAGATATCCCCTTGAGCAGTACTTC.

This chain's CDR3 is CAWRAPGANQPQHF. The CDR3 DNA is TGTGCCTGGAGGGCCCCCGGGGCCAATCAGCCCCAGCATTTT. The chain uses TRBV30 and TRBJ1-5, with D tentatively TRBD1 (5 bases). The germline CDR1 and CDR2 sequences are GTSNPN and SVGIG (reference sequence). The CDR3 length is 14 residues. V shed 3 bases and J shed 3 bases, with 12 bases lying between them.

This clonotype appeared a few times. The V and J genes are TRBV13 and TRBJ1-1; D is unresolved. V lost 6 bases to trimming and J lost 1 base, with 15 bases between them. The CDR3 has 15 amino acids. Germline V gene sequence: CDR1 PRHDT, CDR2 FYEKMQ (reference sequence). CDR3 DNA sequence: TGTGCCAGCAGGGGCCTCAGTCATAAGAACACTGAAGCTTTCTTT. Amino acids: CASRGLSHKNTEAFF.

The chain combines TRBV15 with TRBJ2-5, with 7 bases matching TRBD2. The CDR3 is made up of 16 amino acids. Germline loops: CDR1 LNHNV, CDR2 YYDKDF (reference sequence). J gave up 2 bases and V 2 bases, and 8 bases lay outside the gene matches. The CDR3 loop is CATSRSGLGRQETQYF. The CDR3 DNA follows: TGTGCCACCAGCAGATCAGGACTAGGCCGGCAAGAGACCCAGTACTTC.